The 28 T cell receptor beta chains below come from one sample, sequenced in a study of blood T cell repertoires in COVID-19. Generated by immunoSEQ multiplex PCR, the TCRdb table keeps only in-frame clones and is missing some. The sample comprises around 80,000 clones, approximately 80% of which are singletons, and around 5% rests with the top ten. The sequencing sample was made of peripheral blood. The receptors originated from a woman in her seventies with acute or convalescent COVID-19.

This chain joins TRBV6-5 and TRBJ1-4; D remains ambiguous. V was pared by 2 bases and J by 5 bases, with 9 bases between. Germline CDR1 reads MNHEY; CDR2 reads SVGAGI. This CDR3 spans 14 amino acids. This CDR3 reads CASSYGSVNEKLFF. In nucleotides, the CDR3 is TGTGCCAGCAGTTACGGGAGCGTCAATGAAAAACTGTTTTTT.

This clone occurred once. The chain is built from TRBV5-1 and TRBJ2-3; the match to TRBD1 covers 7 bases. The germline gives CDR1 SGHRS, CDR2 YFSETQ. There are 15 residues in the CDR3. J gave up 2 bases and V 4 bases, and 7 bases lay outside the gene matches. The DNA for the CDR3 is TGCGCCAGCAGCGGTAAGACAGGGTACACAGATACGCAGTATTTT. Amino acid sequence: CASSGKTGYTDTQYF.

This chain links TRBV3-1 (or the pseudogene TRBV3-2) with TRBJ1-4, with a weak D call TRBD1 (5 bases). With 6 bases removed from V and 0 bases from J, the gap between germline ends came to 11 bases. The CDR3 extends over 15 amino acids. CDR1 and CDR2 (germline): LGHDT, YNNKEL (reference sequence). In DNA form, the CDR3 reads TGTGCCAGCAGTCCTAGGGGCGCAACTAATGAAAAACTGTTTTTT. It codes for CASSPRGATNEKLFF.

The chain recombines TRBV10-3 with TRBJ2-1, with 14 bases that match TRBD2. V was clipped by 5 bases and J by 6 bases; unmatched bases: 6. The CDR3 consists of 16 residues. Per germline, CDR1 ENHRY and CDR2 SYGVKD. The CDR3 region is CAISPPTSGGVNEQFF. Written as DNA, the CDR3 is TGTGCCATCAGTCCACCGACTAGCGGGGGGGTCAATGAGCAGTTCTTC.

This clone was recorded a few times. The V call is TRBV9, the J call TRBJ1-1; 8 nucleotides agree with TRBD1. Germline values: CDR1 SGDLS, CDR2 YYNGEE. This CDR3 comprises 17 residues. With V trimmed by 3 bases and J by 0 bases, 10 bases remained unmatched. The CDR3 DNA reads TGTGCCAGCAGCGCTGCGGACAGGGTTCGCCTGAACACTGAAGCTTTCTTT. Encoded protein: CASSAADRVRLNTEAFF.

The chain recombines TRBV5-1 with TRBJ1-3; D is perhaps TRBD1 (5 bases). The germline CDR1 and CDR2 sequences are SGHRS and YFSETQ. V lost 1 base to trimming and J lost 0 bases, with 14 bases between them. The CDR3 contains 17 residues. The CDR3 DNA is TGCGCCAGCAGCTTGTTCGGGCAGGGCGGCTCTGGAAACACCATATATTTT. Protein: CASSLFGQGGSGNTIYF.

V is TRBV3-1 (or the pseudogene TRBV3-2) and J is TRBJ1-1; 8 nucleotides line up with TRBD1. CDR1 and CDR2 from the germline V gene are LGHDT and YNNKEL (reference sequence). This CDR3 is 15 amino acids long. Germline trimming cut 4 bases from V and 5 bases from J; bases unmatched to any gene: 9. The CDR3 region is CASSPSRTGRTEAFF. CDR3 bases: TGTGCCAGCAGCCCCTCTCGGACAGGGCGGACTGAAGCTTTCTTT.

This chain joins TRBV18 and TRBJ1-1, with D maybe TRBD1 (6 bases). The length of the CDR3 is 15 residues. CDR1 and CDR2 (germline): KGHSH, LQKENI. Trimming removed 2 bases at V and 6 bases at J, with 16 bases between. In DNA form, the CDR3 reads TGTGCCAGCTCACCAACGAGCAGGGGTTCTCCTGAAGCTTTCTTT. This encodes CASSPTSRGSPEAFF.

This clone was observed a few times. V usage is TRBV11-2 and J usage is TRBJ2-5; 10 nucleotides line up with TRBD1. The CDR3 contains 15 residues. V was pared by 1 base and J by 5 bases, with 4 bases of the junction left unmatched. Per germline, CDR1 SGHAT and CDR2 FQNNGV. The CDR3 sequence is CASSLGWTGGETQYF. The CDR3 nucleotides are TGTGCCAGCAGCTTAGGATGGACAGGGGGGGAGACCCAGTACTTC.

This chain connects TRBV14 to TRBJ1-2, with D hard to call. Per germline, CDR1 SGHDN and CDR2 FVKESK. The CDR3 contains 14 residues. V lost 0 bases to trimming and J lost 3 bases, with 8 bases between them. The CDR3 nucleotides are TGTGCCAGCAGCCAAGATGCCAGTTACTATGGCTACACCTTC. This codes for CASSQDASYYGYTF.

V is TRBV3-1 (or the pseudogene TRBV3-2) and J is TRBJ1-2; D gene unclear. Between the trimmed V and J ends, which lost 1 base and 2 bases, there was a span of 8 bases. CDR1 is LGHDT, CDR2 YNNKEL, per germline (reference sequence). The CDR3 contains 14 residues. The CDR3, as DNA: TGTGCCAGCAGCCAAGGGAGACTAAACTATGGCTACACCTTC. Amino acids: CASSQGRLNYGYTF.

The chain's CDR3 is CASSYMGQNSYEQYF. The CDR3 DNA follows: TGTGCCAGCAGTTATATGGGACAGAACTCCTACGAGCAGTACTTC. The chain recombines TRBV6-5 with TRBJ2-7; 7 positions match TRBD1. V gave up 3 bases and J gave up 0 bases; unmatched junction bases: 5. There are 15 residues in the CDR3. Germline V gene lookup returns CDR1 MNHEY and CDR2 SVGAGI.

This sequence joins TRBV10-1 and TRBJ1-6; 9 nucleotides agree with TRBD1. Germline CDR1 and CDR2: WNHNN and SYGVQD (reference sequence). The V gene end was trimmed by 5 bases and the J gene end by 3 bases; junction bases not matched to a gene: 11. The CDR3 has 18 amino acids. CDR3 bases: TGCGCCAGCAGTTCCCGGGACAGGGACGAAATCTATAATTCACCCCTCCACTTT. The encoded protein is CASSSRDRDEIYNSPLHF.

This rearrangement joins TRBV19 to TRBJ1-4; D call uncertain. The V gene lost 8 bases and the J gene lost 9 bases, with 16 bases spanning the gap. Germline assignment: CDR1 LNHDA and CDR2 SQIVND (reference sequence). CDR3 length equals 13 residues. The CDR3 reads CASSAGVIKKLFF. DNA of the CDR3: TGTGCCAGTTCGGCGGGAGTGATTAAAAAACTGTTTTTT.

The V gene is TRBV5-1, the J gene TRBJ1-1; D not resolved. Germline CDR1 reads SGHRS; CDR2 reads YFSETQ. This CDR3 region has 13 residues. V was pared by 1 base and J by 6 bases, with 10 bases between. As DNA, the CDR3 is TGCGCCAGCAGCTTGACAGAAACTTCTGAAGCTTTCTTT. It translates to CASSLTETSEAFF. Using reference TRBV5-1 and TRBJ1-1 for the parts outside the CDR3, the full variable domain is KAGVTQTPRYLIKTRGQQVTLSCSPISGHRSVSWYQQTPGQGLQFLFEYFSETQRNKGNFPGRFSGRQFSNSRSEMNVSTLELGDSALYLCASSLTETSEAFFGQGTRLTVV.

The rearrangement uses TRBV11-3 and TRBJ1-2, with TRBD1 identical over 8 bases. With 5 bases clipped from V and 6 bases from J, the junction kept 5 bases outside the gene matches. CDR3 size: 13 residues. Germline values: CDR1 SGHNT, CDR2 YENEEA. The CDR3 loop reads CASSLRGLDGYTF. DNA for the CDR3: TGTGCCAGCAGCCTCAGGGGGCTGGATGGCTACACCTTC.

The chain uses TRBV9 and TRBJ2-6; 12 bases map to TRBD1. V was pared by 4 bases and J by 4 bases, with 12 bases of the junction left unmatched. This CDR3 comprises 19 residues. Germline values: CDR1 SGDLS, CDR2 YYNGEE. As DNA, the CDR3 is TGTGCCAGCAGCCCTAGATCGGGACAGGGGGCGCCAGGGGCCAACGTCCTGACTTTC. This encodes CASSPRSGQGAPGANVLTF.

The V gene is TRBV5-5, the J gene TRBJ2-2; D perhaps matches TRBD1 (5 bases). CDR3 size: 15 residues. V was pared by 2 bases and J by 0 bases, with 8 bases between. CDR1 SGHKS and CDR2 YYEKEE come from the germline V gene (reference sequence). CDR3 protein: CASSLWGANTGELFF. Here the CDR3 DNA reads TGTGCCAGCAGCTTATGGGGCGCGAACACCGGGGAGCTGTTTTTT.

This chain connects TRBV6-5 to TRBJ2-7, with a weak D call TRBD2 (7 bases). The CDR3 is 16 amino acids. V lost 0 bases and J lost 3, with 15 bases in between. In germline, CDR1 is MNHEY, CDR2 SVGAGI. The CDR3 region is CASSYSRGQRGYEQYF. The CDR3 nucleotides are TGTGCCAGCAGTTACTCCCGGGGGCAGCGGGGCTACGAGCAGTACTTC.

The chain joins TRBV6-5 to TRBJ1-2; D perhaps matches TRBD1 (6 bases). V was cut by 9 bases and J by 5 bases, with 13 bases left in between. The CDR3 totals 12 residues. Germline V gene lookup returns CDR1 MNHEY and CDR2 SVGAGI. CDR3 DNA sequence: TGTGCCAGTATCCAGGGGTTGTATGGCTACACCTTC. Amino acid sequence: CASIQGLYGYTF.

The chain links TRBV6-4 to TRBJ2-2; TRBD2 aligns across 10 bases. Germline V gene lookup returns CDR1 MRHNA and CDR2 SNTAGT. CDR3 size: 17 residues. Trimming took 0 bases from V and 2 from J; bases not matched to a gene: 3. The CDR3 loop reads CASSDSVLAGNTGELFF. The CDR3 DNA sequence: TGTGCCAGCAGTGACTCTGTACTAGCGGGAAACACCGGGGAGCTGTTTTTT.

This chain uses TRBV27 with TRBJ1-5; D remains unclear. Germline V gene sequence: CDR1 MNHEY, CDR2 SMNVEV (reference sequence). This CDR3 is built from 14 residues. Trimming removed 6 bases at V and 4 bases at J, with 13 bases between. CDR3 in DNA: TGTGCCAGCAGGGATGGAGTAACAAATCAGCCCCAGCATTTT. This encodes CASRDGVTNQPQHF.

The genes are TRBV9 and TRBJ2-1, with D hard to call. Germline-derived CDR1 and CDR2 are SGDLS and YYNGEE. V was cut by 4 bases and J by 4 bases, with 6 bases left in between. There are 12 residues in the CDR3. CDR3 in amino acids: CASSSQYNEQFF. DNA for the CDR3: TGTGCCAGCAGCTCCCAGTACAATGAGCAGTTCTTC.

The chain has TRBV13 and TRBJ1-2; no definite D call. The CDR3 contains 11 residues. The germline V and J ends were trimmed by 2 bases and 9 bases, with 7 bases remaining between them. The germline gives CDR1 PRHDT, CDR2 FYEKMQ (reference sequence). The CDR3 loop reads CASSLNYRYTF. Here the CDR3 DNA reads TGTGCCAGCAGCTTAAACTACCGCTACACCTTC.

V gene TRBV5-1 combines with J gene TRBJ2-5; D possibly corresponds to TRBD2 (5 bases). The CDR3 has 15 residues. The V gene's germline CDR1 is SGHRS and CDR2 YFSETQ. V lost 5 bases and J lost 5, with 19 bases in between. The CDR3 bases are TGCGCCAGCAGTTTCAGCGGCGGCCTAGGGGAGACCCAGTACTTC. Translating it yields CASSFSGGLGETQYF.

V gene TRBV28 combines with J gene TRBJ2-3; 13 bases are a match to TRBD2. Germline CDR1 MDHEN, CDR2 SYDVKM. V lost 4 bases and J lost 0; bases outside the gene matches: 13. The CDR3 sequence is 20 residues long. The CDR3 spells CASSSPWGLAGLRSTDTQYF. The CDR3 bases are TGTGCCAGCAGTTCCCCCTGGGGACTAGCGGGGCTACGGAGCACAGATACGCAGTATTTT.

The V gene is TRBV3-1 (or the pseudogene TRBV3-2), the J gene TRBJ2-1; the D gene is possibly TRBD2 (6 bases). Between the trimmed V and J ends, which lost 4 bases and 5 bases, there was a span of 18 bases. CDR1 and CDR2 from the germline V gene are LGHDT and YNNKEL (reference sequence). The CDR3 extends over 16 amino acids. CDR3 DNA: TGTGCCAGCAGCCCCCGGGGGAGACGAAAGGACAATGAGCAGTTCTTC. The encoded protein is CASSPRGRRKDNEQFF.

This chain connects TRBV27 to TRBJ1-5; no reliable D call. V shed 1 base and J shed 3 bases, with 4 bases lying between them. Germline V CDR1 and CDR2: MNHEY, SMNVEV (reference sequence). This CDR3 region has 13 residues. The CDR3 region is CASSLLANQPQHF. CDR3 DNA sequence: TGTGCCAGCAGTTTATTAGCCAATCAGCCCCAGCATTTT.